This TCR beta chain was observed in a study of early T cells in non-severe SARS-CoV-2 infection. On the study more broadly: Whole-blood bulk RNA, unsorted, was sequenced, and chains were unpaired.

This clonotype was observed many times. The antigen is not known. The germline V and J ends were trimmed by 11 bases and 0 bases, with 8 bases remaining between them. CDR1 is SEHNR and CDR2 is FQNEAQ in the germline V gene (reference sequence). The CDR3 is made up of 12 amino acids. Overall study results and limits: VDJdb matching skewed toward anti-spike CD8 responses, missing private and CD4 specificities.

Researchers tagged individual cDNA molecules with unique molecular identifiers. TCRdb called the 5' RACE reads again in MiXCR, with one record for every CDR3 protein. In the table there are 35,000 to 40,000 distinct CDR3 sequences, around 4% of which are singletons. The clonotype originates from an adult who was a healthcare worker with PCR-confirmed SARS-CoV-2 infection or an uninfected control (not recorded which). The chain uses TRBV7-9 and TRBJ1-3; the D is unclear. Material for sequencing was whole blood. CDR3 sequence: CAGRVSGNTIYF. The CDR3 region has the DNA TGTGCCGGCCGGGTCTCTGGAAACACCATATATTTT.